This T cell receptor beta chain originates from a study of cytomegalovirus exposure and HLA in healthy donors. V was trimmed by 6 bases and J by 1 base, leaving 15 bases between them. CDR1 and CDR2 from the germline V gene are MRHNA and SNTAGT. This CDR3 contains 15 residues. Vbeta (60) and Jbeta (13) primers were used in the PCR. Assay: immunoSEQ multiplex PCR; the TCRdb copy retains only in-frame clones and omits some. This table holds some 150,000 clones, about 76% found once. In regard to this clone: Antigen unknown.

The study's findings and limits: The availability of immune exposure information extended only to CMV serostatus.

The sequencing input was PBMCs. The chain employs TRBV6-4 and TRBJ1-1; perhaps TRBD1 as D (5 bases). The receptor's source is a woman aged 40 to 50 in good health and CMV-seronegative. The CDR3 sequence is CASRVQDLGNTEAFF. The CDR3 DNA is TGTGCCAGCAGGGTACAGGATTTAGGGAACACTGAAGCTTTCTTT.